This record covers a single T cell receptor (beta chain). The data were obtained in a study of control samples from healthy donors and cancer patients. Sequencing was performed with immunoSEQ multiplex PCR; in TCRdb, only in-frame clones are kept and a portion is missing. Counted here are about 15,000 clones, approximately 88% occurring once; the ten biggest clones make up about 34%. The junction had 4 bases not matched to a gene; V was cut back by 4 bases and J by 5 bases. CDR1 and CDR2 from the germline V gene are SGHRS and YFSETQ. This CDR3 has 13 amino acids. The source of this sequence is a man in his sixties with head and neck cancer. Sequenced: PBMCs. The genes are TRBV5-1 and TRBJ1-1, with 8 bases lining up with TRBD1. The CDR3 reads CASSGQGRTEAFF. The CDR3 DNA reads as TGCGCCAGCAGCGGACAGGGTCGGACTGAAGCTTTCTTT. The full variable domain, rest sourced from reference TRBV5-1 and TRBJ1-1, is KAGVTQTPRYLIKTRGQQVTLSCSPISGHRSVSWYQQTPGQGLQFLFEYFSETQRNKGNFPGRFSGRQFSNSRSEMNVSTLELGDSALYLCASSGQGRTEAFFGQGTRLTVV.